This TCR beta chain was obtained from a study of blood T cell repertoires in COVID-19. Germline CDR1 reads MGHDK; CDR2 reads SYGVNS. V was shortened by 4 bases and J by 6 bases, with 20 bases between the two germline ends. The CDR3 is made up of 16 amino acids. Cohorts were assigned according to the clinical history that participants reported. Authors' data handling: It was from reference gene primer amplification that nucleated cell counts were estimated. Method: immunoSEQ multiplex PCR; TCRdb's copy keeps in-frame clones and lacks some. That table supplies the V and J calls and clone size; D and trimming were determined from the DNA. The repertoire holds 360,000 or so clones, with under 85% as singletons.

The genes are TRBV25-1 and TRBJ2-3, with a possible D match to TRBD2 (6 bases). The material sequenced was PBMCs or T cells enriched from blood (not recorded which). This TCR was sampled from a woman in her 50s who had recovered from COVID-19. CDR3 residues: CASSGFGGRAVDTQYF. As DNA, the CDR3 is TGTGCCAGCAGTGGTTTTGGGGGGAGAGCGGTCGATACGCAGTATTTT.